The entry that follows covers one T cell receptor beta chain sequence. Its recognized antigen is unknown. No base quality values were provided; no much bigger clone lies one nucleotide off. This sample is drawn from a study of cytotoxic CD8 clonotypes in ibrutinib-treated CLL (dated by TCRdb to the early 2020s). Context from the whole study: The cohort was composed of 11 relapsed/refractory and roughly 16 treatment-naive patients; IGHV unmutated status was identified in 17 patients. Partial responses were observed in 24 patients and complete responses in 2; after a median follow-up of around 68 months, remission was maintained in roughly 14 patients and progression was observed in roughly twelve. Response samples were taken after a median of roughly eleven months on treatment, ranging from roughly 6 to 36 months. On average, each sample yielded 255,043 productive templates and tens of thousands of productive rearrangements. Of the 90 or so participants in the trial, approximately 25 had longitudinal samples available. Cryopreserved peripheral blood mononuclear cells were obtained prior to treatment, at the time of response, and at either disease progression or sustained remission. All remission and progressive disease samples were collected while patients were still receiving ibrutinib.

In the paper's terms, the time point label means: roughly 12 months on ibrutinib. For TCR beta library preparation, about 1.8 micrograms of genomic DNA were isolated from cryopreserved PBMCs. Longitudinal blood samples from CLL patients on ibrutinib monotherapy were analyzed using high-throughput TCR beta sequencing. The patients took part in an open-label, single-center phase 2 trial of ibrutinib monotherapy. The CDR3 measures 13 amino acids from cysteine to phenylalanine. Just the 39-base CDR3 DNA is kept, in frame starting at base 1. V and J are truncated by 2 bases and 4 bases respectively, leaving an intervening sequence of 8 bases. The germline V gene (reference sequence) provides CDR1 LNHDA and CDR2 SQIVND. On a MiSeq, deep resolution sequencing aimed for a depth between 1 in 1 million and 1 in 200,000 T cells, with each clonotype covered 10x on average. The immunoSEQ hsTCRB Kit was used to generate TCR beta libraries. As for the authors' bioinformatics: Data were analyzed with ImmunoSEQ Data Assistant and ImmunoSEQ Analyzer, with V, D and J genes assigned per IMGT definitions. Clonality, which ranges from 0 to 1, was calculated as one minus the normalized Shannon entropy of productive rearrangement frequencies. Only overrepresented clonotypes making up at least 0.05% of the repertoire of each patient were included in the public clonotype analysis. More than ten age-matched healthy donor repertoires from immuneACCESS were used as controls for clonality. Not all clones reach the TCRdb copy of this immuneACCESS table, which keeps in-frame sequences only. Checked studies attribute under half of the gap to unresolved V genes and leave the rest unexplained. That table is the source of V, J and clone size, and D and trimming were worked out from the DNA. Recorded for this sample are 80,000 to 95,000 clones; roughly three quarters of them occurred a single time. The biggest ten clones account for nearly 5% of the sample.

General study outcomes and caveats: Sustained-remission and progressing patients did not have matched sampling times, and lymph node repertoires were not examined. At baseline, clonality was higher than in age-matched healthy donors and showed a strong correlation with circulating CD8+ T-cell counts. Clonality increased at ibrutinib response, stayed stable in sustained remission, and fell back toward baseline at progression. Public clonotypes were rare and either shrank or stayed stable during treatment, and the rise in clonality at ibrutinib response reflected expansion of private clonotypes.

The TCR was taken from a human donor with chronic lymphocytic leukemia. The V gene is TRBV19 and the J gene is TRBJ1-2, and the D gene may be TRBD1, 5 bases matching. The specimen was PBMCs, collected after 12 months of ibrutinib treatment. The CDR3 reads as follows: CASSITGLYGYTF. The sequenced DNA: TGTGCCAGTAGTATAACAGGCCTCTATGGCTACACCTTC.